The rows below give T cell receptor beta chains drawn from one sample of a study of blood T cell repertoires in COVID-19. This table comes from immunoSEQ multiplex PCR, and its TCRdb copy is limited to in-frame clones, with some not included. The sample has about 80,000 clones; under 85% are singletons. The sequencing sample was made of peripheral blood. These receptors were taken from a human donor in a cohort sampled during active COVID-19. Each CDR3 is given with its conserved first and last residue. A D gene is named only where the DNA matches it firmly. Expanded clones are given a class, and other clones once, few, many or no size at all.

v_gene	len	abundance	j_gene	d_gene	CDR3nt	CDR3aa
TRBV3-1/TRBV3-2	14	.	TRBJ2-5	TRBD1	TGTGCCAGCAGCCGCAACAGGGGAGTGGAGACCCAGTACTTC	CASSRNRGVETQYF
TRBV11-2	17	.	TRBJ2-1	.	TGTGCCAGCAGCCCCCCCTCGGCCGGGACTTCCTACAATGAGCAGTTCTTC	CASSPPSAGTSYNEQFF
TRBV9	18	.	TRBJ2-2	.	TGTGCCAGCAGCCCGCTCTCGGGTGGGGGCGCGAACACCGGGGAGCTGTTTTTT	CASSPLSGGGANTGELFF
TRBV28	17	.	TRBJ2-5	TRBD2	TGTGCCAGCAGTTTTTCCCCGGGGGGATCGGGAAGGGAGACCCAGTACTTC	CASSFSPGGSGRETQYF
TRBV21-1	13	few	TRBJ1-1	.	TGTGCCAGCAGGACGACAGTTCCCTTTCGAGCTTTCTTT	CASRTTVPFRAFF
TRBV7-9	16	.	TRBJ2-7	TRBD1	TGTGCCAGCAGCTCCGGGACAGGAAAGTTGGCGAACGAGCAGTACTTC	CASSSGTGKLANEQYF
TRBV7-3	13	.	TRBJ1-2	.	TGTGCCAGCAGCTCCCAGGGGAACTATGGCTACACCTTC	CASSSQGNYGYTF
TRBV29-1	16	.	TRBJ2-1	TRBD2	TGCAGCGCCGCGGGCCTAGCGGAGTTCTCCTACAATGAGCAGTTCTTC	CSAAGLAEFSYNEQFF
TRBV27	17	.	TRBJ2-1	TRBD2	TGTGCCAGCAGTTTATTAACTAGCGGGGTATTCCGGGATGAGCAGTTCTTC	CASSLLTSGVFRDEQFF
TRBV6-2/TRBV6-3	16	once	TRBJ1-5	TRBD1	TGTGCCAGCAGCGGCGGACAGGGAGGGAAAAATCAGCCCCAGCATTTT	CASSGGQGGKNQPQHF
TRBV6-6	13	.	TRBJ2-1	TRBD2	TGTGCTACTGGGAGGGGTTTCAACAATGAGCAGTTCTTC	CATGRGFNNEQFF
TRBV9	17	.	TRBJ2-1	TRBD2	TGTGCCAGCAGCCGGACTAGCGCGATGTCCTCCTACAATGAGCAGTTCTTC	CASSRTSAMSSYNEQFF
TRBV7-3	11	.	TRBJ2-1	TRBD1	TGTGCCAGCAGCTTGGGGACAGGCTTGTTCTTC	CASSLGTGLFF
TRBV4-1	14	.	TRBJ1-2	.	TGCGCCAGCAGCCAAGAGGGGTGGGGGGATGGCTACACCTTC	CASSQEGWGDGYTF
TRBV6-5	11	.	TRBJ1-1	.	TGTGCCAGCACCGACAGATTCGAAGCTTTCTTT	CASTDRFEAFF
TRBV28	15	.	TRBJ1-4	TRBD1	TGTGCCAGCAGGCTAGCCGGGACAGGGAATGAAAAACTGTTTTTT	CASRLAGTGNEKLFF
TRBV5-1	13	many	TRBJ1-6	TRBD1	TGCGCCAGCAGCTACGGACAGGGATCACCCCTCCACTTT	CASSYGQGSPLHF
TRBV30	15	.	TRBJ1-6	.	TGTGCCCTCGGGAGGGAGGGCCCTTATAATTCACCCCTCCACTTT	CALGREGPYNSPLHF
TRBV19	14	.	TRBJ1-5	.	TGTGCCAGTAGTATCACAGATAGCAATCAGCCCCAGCATTTT	CASSITDSNQPQHF
TRBV2	14	.	TRBJ2-1	TRBD1	TGTGCCAGCACCGGGGACAGGGCCTACAATGAGCAGTTCTTC	CASTGDRAYNEQFF
TRBV11-1	16	.	TRBJ2-2	TRBD2	TGTGCCAGCAGCTCCCGGGTAGCGGGGTACACCGGGGAGCTGTTTTTT	CASSSRVAGYTGELFF
TRBV6-1	14	.	TRBJ2-5	.	TGTGCCAGCAGTGAAAGGGGCAGCGAAGAGACCCAGTACTTC	CASSERGSEETQYF
TRBV11-3	15	.	TRBJ1-2	.	TGTGCCAGCAACTCCAGAGGTACCGATCTCTATGGCTACACCTTC	CASNSRGTDLYGYTF
TRBV2	14	.	TRBJ2-5	.	TGTGCCAGCAGTTCCGAGCTCCGCCAAGAGACCCAGTACTTC	CASSSELRQETQYF
TRBV4-2	14	.	TRBJ1-5	.	TGTGCCAGCAGCCAAGAGACAGGCAATCAGCCCCAGCATTTT	CASSQETGNQPQHF
TRBV4-1	16	.	TRBJ2-3	TRBD2	TGCGCCAGCAGCCAGACGGGACTAGCGACCACAGATACGCAGTATTTT	CASSQTGLATTDTQYF
TRBV12-5	17	once	TRBJ2-3	TRBD2	TGTGCTAGTGGTTTTTTACCGACTAGCGGGATGACAGATACGCAGTATTTT	CASGFLPTSGMTDTQYF
TRBV5-8	16	.	TRBJ1-5	TRBD1	TGTGCCAGCAGCCGGATAGGGACAGGCGGGAATCAGCCCCAGCATTTT	CASSRIGTGGNQPQHF
TRBV5-6	15	once	TRBJ1-3	.	TGTGCCAGCAGCTCCTTAGGGGATTCTGGAAACACCATATATTTT	CASSSLGDSGNTIYF
TRBV18	16	.	TRBJ1-5	.	TGTGCCAGCTCACCACAAAAGTCTACAGATAATCAGCCCCAGCATTTT	CASSPQKSTDNQPQHF
TRBV5-4	15	few	TRBJ2-7	TRBD1	TGTGCCAGCAGCGGTAGACAGGGGGCCCTTTTCGAGCAGTACTTC	CASSGRQGALFEQYF
TRBV11-2	13	.	TRBJ2-1	.	TGTGCCAGCAGCTTATCCCAGGTTGGTGAGCAGTTCTTC	CASSLSQVGEQFF
TRBV10-1	14	.	TRBJ1-1	TRBD1	TGCGCCAGCAGTGAAACAGGGGGCAACACTGAAGCTTTCTTT	CASSETGGNTEAFF
TRBV2	15	.	TRBJ2-5	TRBD1	TGTGCCAGCAGCCTTGGGACAGGGACTTTCGAGACCCAGTACTTC	CASSLGTGTFETQYF
TRBV7-6	14	once	TRBJ2-7	TRBD1	TGTGCCAGCAGCTCCCCAGGGACAGTGCTCGAGCAGTACTTC	CASSSPGTVLEQYF
TRBV18	14	.	TRBJ1-1	.	TGTGCCAGCTCCGCTTCGACGGGAAACACTGAAGCTTTCTTT	CASSASTGNTEAFF